This entry lists 29 T cell receptor beta chains sequenced from one sample in a study of early T cells in non-severe SARS-CoV-2 infection. TCRdb analysed the 5' RACE reads with MiXCR anew, one entry per CDR3 protein. This table has just under 65,000 distinct CDR3 sequences, approximately 9.2% appearing once. The starting material was whole blood, obtained at baseline. The receptors originated from an adult who was a healthcare worker with PCR-confirmed SARS-CoV-2 infection or an uninfected control (not recorded which).

The chain uses TRBV4-2 and TRBJ2-7, with 8 bases matching TRBD1. The CDR3 length is 17 residues. J gave up 2 bases and V 3 bases, and 12 bases lay outside the gene matches. CDR1 is LGHNA, CDR2 YNFKEQ, per germline. CDR3 region: CASSHQTGQGVAYEQYF. CDR3 nucleotide sequence: TGTGCCAGCAGCCATCAGACCGGACAGGGTGTAGCCTACGAGCAGTACTTC.

This chain joins TRBV7-2 and TRBJ1-2; D gene ambiguous. The CDR3 loop spans 12 amino acids. Germline V gene lookup returns CDR1 SGHTA and CDR2 FQGNSA. Trimming left V 1 base short and J 7 bases short, with 7 bases between. CDR3: CASSLVGIGYTF. CDR3 nucleotides: TGTGCCAGCAGCTTAGTAGGGATTGGCTACACCTTC.

This clonotype was seen at least ten times. The V call is TRBV19, the J call TRBJ2-1, with D perhaps TRBD1 or TRBD2 (5 bases each). The V and J ends lost 1 base and 1 base respectively, with 14 bases between them. The CDR3 runs 17 residues. CDR1 is LNHDA and CDR2 is SQIVND in the germline V gene (reference sequence). CDR3 nucleotide sequence: TGTGCCAGTAGTATAGGGGGGTCAGGGCTGTCCTACAATGAGCAGTTCTTC. Amino acid sequence: CASSIGGSGLSYNEQFF.

This clonotype was detected ten times or more. The chain links TRBV6-5 to TRBJ2-7; the match to TRBD2 covers 9 bases. The germline gives CDR1 MNHEY, CDR2 SVGAGI. This CDR3 has 15 residues. J gave up 0 bases and V 6 bases, and 6 bases lay outside the gene matches. The CDR3, as DNA: TGTGCCAGCAGCTTTCTAGCGGGAAGCTCCTACGAGCAGTACTTC. Its protein is CASSFLAGSSYEQYF.

This clonotype has ten or more counts. The rearrangement links TRBV4-1 to TRBJ1-2, with TRBD1 matching over 7 bases. Trimming removed 0 bases from V and 3 bases from J; junction bases left unmatched: 7. CDR1 MGHRA and CDR2 YSYEKL come from the germline V gene. The CDR3 is 16 residues long. CDR3 DNA: TGCGCCAGCAGCCAAGATTCCCAGGGGGATTACTATGGCTACACCTTC. It is translated as CASSQDSQGDYYGYTF.

This clonotype was found a few times. V usage is TRBV7-2 and J usage is TRBJ2-3; 11 positions match TRBD2. Losses at the gene ends were 1 base for V and 6 bases for J; bases not matched to a gene: 6. There are 16 residues in the CDR3. The germline V gene encodes CDR1 SGHTA and CDR2 FQGNSA. CDR3 sequence reads: CASSLETSGSSDTQYF. CDR3 coding DNA: TGTGCCAGCAGCTTAGAAACTAGCGGGAGTTCGGATACGCAGTATTTT.

This clonotype was detected only a few times. The chain is built from TRBV6-5 and TRBJ1-6, with unresolved D. CDR3 length equals 14 residues. Germline values: CDR1 MNHEY, CDR2 SVGAGI. Trimming shortened V by 2 bases and J by 7 bases, and 9 bases separated the two germline ends. The CDR3 region has the DNA TGTGCCAGCAGTTACAGGCAGTCGAATTCACCCCTCCACTTT. It codes for CASSYRQSNSPLHF.

The CDR3 region is CSATIGRPNQPQHF. The CDR3 DNA sequence: TGCAGTGCCACAATCGGGCGTCCCAATCAGCCCCAGCATTTT. The V and J genes are TRBV20-1 and TRBJ1-5; the D is unclear. Germline V CDR1 and CDR2: DFQATT, SNEGSKA (reference sequence). The V and J ends lost 6 bases and 3 bases respectively, with 15 bases between them. The CDR3 runs 14 residues.

In regard to this clonotype: Being one base from a much bigger clone, this may be a read error. V is TRBV29-1 and J is TRBJ2-1, with unresolved D. Germline values: CDR1 SQVTM, CDR2 ANQGSEA. The length of the CDR3 is 12 residues. The CDR3 loop is CSVAISYNVQFF. Here the CDR3 DNA reads TGCAGCGTTGCCATCTCCTACAATGTGCAGTTCTTC.

This clonotype appeared a few times. This sequence joins TRBV20-1 and TRBJ2-1; 13 nucleotides line up with TRBD2. With V trimmed by 0 bases and J by 7 bases, 6 bases remained unmatched. CDR1 DFQATT and CDR2 SNEGSKA come from the germline V gene (reference sequence). The CDR3 contains 16 residues. The CDR3 DNA is TGCAGTGCTAGAGATCCTCGGACTAGCGGGAGTAATGAGCAGTTCTTC. Amino acid sequence: CSARDPRTSGSNEQFF.

The V call is TRBV11-1, the J call TRBJ2-2, with D hard to call. This CDR3 has 14 amino acids. Germline assignment: CDR1 SGHAT and CDR2 FQDESV (reference sequence). The germline V and J ends were trimmed by 5 bases and 2 bases, with 9 bases remaining between them. CDR3 sequence reads: CASSPQYNTGELFF. The CDR3 DNA reads TGTGCCAGCAGCCCACAATACAACACCGGGGAGCTGTTTTTT.

This clonotype was recorded a few times. The CDR3 region is CASSLLSHMNTEAFF. CDR3 in DNA: TGTGCCAGCAGCTTGTTAAGTCACATGAACACTGAAGCTTTCTTT. The rearrangement uses TRBV5-4 and TRBJ1-1; D ambiguous. The CDR3 extends over 15 amino acids. Trimming removed 1 base at V and 0 bases at J, with 10 bases between. Germline lookup yields CDR1 SGHNT and CDR2 YYREEE (reference sequence).

The CDR3 here is CASSLALMAQYF. The CDR3 region has the DNA TGTGCCAGCAGTTTAGCCCTAATGGCGCAGTATTTT. The chain recombines TRBV12-3 or TRBV12-4 with TRBJ2-3, with D uncertain. The CDR3 consists of 12 residues. Trimming shortened V by 0 bases and J by 10 bases, and 8 bases separated the two germline ends.

In this sample, this clonotype turned up a few times. The gene calls are TRBV12-3 or TRBV12-4 and TRBJ1-1; 9 nucleotides line up with TRBD1. J lost 3 bases, V lost 5 bases, and 13 bases had no gene match. The CDR3 is made up of 17 amino acids. In nucleotides, the CDR3 is TGTGCCAGCAGTCCCCCACAGGGGGCGCAGGGGTACACTGAAGCTTTCTTT. This encodes CASSPPQGAQGYTEAFF.

The CDR3 spells CSARNPTGPNYGYTF. In DNA form, the CDR3 reads TGCAGTGCGCGCAATCCGACAGGACCTAACTATGGCTACACCTTC. The genes are TRBV20-1 and TRBJ1-2; the D gene is possibly TRBD1 (6 bases). From germline, CDR1 is DFQATT and CDR2 SNEGSKA (reference sequence). The V end was cut by 6 bases, the J end by 0 bases, with 17 bases between. The CDR3 totals 15 residues.

The gene calls are TRBV18 and TRBJ2-3, with 8 bases aligning to TRBD1. CDR1 and CDR2 from the germline V gene are KGHSH and LQKENI. The CDR3 has 16 amino acids. V dropped 6 bases and J dropped 5; count of bases not matched to a gene: 13. The CDR3 DNA reads TGTGCCAGCTCCCAATCCGACAGGGGAGGAGGAGATACGCAGTATTTT. Translation: CASSQSDRGGGDTQYF.

The chain has TRBV10-3 and TRBJ1-5, with D perhaps TRBD1 (5 bases). Germline V lookup: CDR1 ENHRY, CDR2 SYGVKD. The CDR3 extends over 14 amino acids. The V end was cut by 6 bases, the J end by 1 base, with 10 bases between. CDR3 region: CAISPGQSNQPQHF. DNA of the CDR3: TGTGCCATCAGCCCGGGGCAGAGCAATCAGCCCCAGCATTTT.

This clonotype was observed a handful of times. This chain links TRBV5-6 with TRBJ2-2; possibly TRBD2 for D (6 bases). V shed 1 base and J shed 4 bases, with 14 bases lying between them. The germline gives CDR1 SGHDT, CDR2 YYEEEE. CDR3 length equals 16 residues. CDR3 nucleotide sequence: TGTGCCAGCAGCTTGCCCTCGCGGGGATTCACCGGGGAGCTGTTTTTT. This gives the protein CASSLPSRGFTGELFF.

This clonotype showed up just a few times. V and J are TRBV19 and TRBJ1-5; tentative D call: TRBD1 (6 bases). Germline CDR1 LNHDA, CDR2 SQIVND (reference sequence). V gave up 7 bases and J gave up 7 bases, with 11 bases separating them. The CDR3 totals 12 residues. This chain's CDR3 is CASTGVRQPQHF. DNA of the CDR3: TGTGCCAGTACAGGGGTTCGACAGCCCCAGCATTTT.

V is TRBV13 and J is TRBJ2-1; the D is unclear. With 2 bases removed from V and 7 bases from J, the gap between germline ends came to 6 bases. The CDR3 covers 12 residues. CDR1 is PRHDT, CDR2 FYEKMQ, per germline (reference sequence). The CDR3 bases are TGTGCCAGCAGCTTACAGGCAAATGAGCAGTTCTTC. The encoded protein is CASSLQANEQFF.

This clonotype was found many times. The chain joins TRBV7-3 to TRBJ2-3; D might be TRBD1 (6 bases). This CDR3 comprises 13 residues. In germline, CDR1 is SGHTA, CDR2 FQGTGA. V lost 5 bases, J lost 4 bases, and 10 bases lay in between. CDR3 coding DNA: TGTGCCAGCAGCGGGGGCGCGTCAGATACGCAGTATTTT. Residues: CASSGGASDTQYF.

The table lists this clonotype with many counts. This chain joins TRBV6-2 or TRBV6-3 and TRBJ1-5, with 10 nucleotides matching TRBD1. Germline CDR1 is MNHEY and CDR2 is SVGEGT. The junction had 12 bases not matched to a gene; V was cut back by 6 bases and J by 1 base. This CDR3 contains 18 residues. CDR3: CASRPVRQGAVSNQPQHF. CDR3 nucleotides: TGTGCCAGCAGACCCGTAAGACAGGGGGCGGTCAGCAATCAGCCCCAGCATTTT.

This clonotype was seen only a few times. V is TRBV7-2 and J is TRBJ1-4; 11 bases agree with TRBD1. The CDR3 sequence is 15 residues long. Germline CDR1 and CDR2: SGHTA and FQGNSA. Germline trimming cut 4 bases from V and 8 bases from J; bases unmatched to any gene: 6. In DNA form, the CDR3 reads TGTGCCAGCAGCTCGGACAGGGGGCAGAGCGAAAAACTGTTTTTT. Residues: CASSSDRGQSEKLFF.

This clonotype was recorded at least ten times. The chain recombines TRBV12-3 or TRBV12-4 with TRBJ2-7, with TRBD2 matching 10 bases. The V segment lost 6 bases and the J segment 7 bases; nucleotides outside the gene matches: 9. The CDR3 has 14 residues. The CDR3 spells CASRLSGRAREQYF. The DNA of the CDR3 is TGTGCCAGCAGATTGAGCGGGAGGGCCCGTGAGCAGTACTTC.

In its sample, this clonotype was seen a few times. V and J are TRBV7-8 and TRBJ2-7; D gene unclear. V was cut by 4 bases and J by 0 bases, with 10 bases left in between. The germline CDR1 and CDR2 sequences are SGHVS and FQNEAQ. This CDR3 contains 14 residues. CDR3 nucleotides: TGTGCCAGCAGCTCGGCCAGGAGCTCCTACGAGCAGTACTTC. Translation gives CASSSARSSYEQYF.

This clonotype was found many times. J is TRBJ2-1 and V is TRBV5-5; D is unclear. The length of the CDR3 is 15 residues. V dropped 1 base and J dropped 4 bases, with 12 bases sitting between them. Germline V CDR1 and CDR2: SGHKS, YYEKEE (reference sequence). Here the CDR3 DNA reads TGTGCCAGCAGCTTGATTGGCTTTACTTACAATGAGCAGTTCTTC. It codes for CASSLIGFTYNEQFF.

This clonotype has a count of ten or more. This rearrangement joins TRBV7-2 to TRBJ2-5, with 12 nucleotides matching TRBD2. J gave up 7 bases and V 6 bases, and 6 bases lay outside the gene matches. This CDR3 has 14 amino acids. Germline-derived CDR1 and CDR2 are SGHTA and FQGNSA. Here the CDR3 DNA reads TGTGCCAGCAGACCGGGACTAGCGGGCCGGACCCAGTACTTC. Its protein is CASRPGLAGRTQYF.

This clonotype was counted ten times or more. J is TRBJ2-5 and V is TRBV2, with D tentatively TRBD2 (7 bases). Germline loops: CDR1 SNHLY, CDR2 FYNNEI. This CDR3 is built from 15 residues. V shed 3 bases and J shed 5 bases, with 16 bases lying between them. In nucleotides, the CDR3 is TGTGCCAGCAGTGACCGGGGGGCTGGGGGGGAGACCCAGTACTTC. Encoded protein: CASSDRGAGGETQYF.

The chain employs TRBV19 and TRBJ1-5; D uncertain. The length of the CDR3 is 13 residues. Per the germline V gene, CDR1 is LNHDA and CDR2 is SQIVND (reference sequence). V was cut by 5 bases and J by 5 bases, with 10 bases left in between. For the CDR3, the DNA is TGTGCCAGTAGTTGGGCAGGAGATCAGCCCCAGCATTTT. This translates into CASSWAGDQPQHF.